This TCR beta chain appears in the sequencing data of a study of breast tumors, draining lymph nodes, adjacent tissues. Study-wide points: Data only fit, rather than demonstrated, lymph node origin of most tumor T cells. Most tumor T cells seemingly derive from lymph node, then expand in tumor.

Each CDR3 protein gets one entry after TCRdb re-called the multiplex PCR reads with MiXCR. The sample holds 180,000 or so distinct CDR3 sequences, around 29% seen once. Many counts were recorded for this clonotype. What it binds is unknown. Samples came from axillary lymph nodes draining the breast cancer. From germline, CDR1 is SEHNR and CDR2 FQNEAQ (reference sequence). The CDR3 has 14 residues. V was clipped by 5 bases and J by 7 bases; unmatched bases: 6. What was sequenced was axillary lymph node tissue. The clonotype comes from a female donor with breast cancer. Some clones in this sample may be carry-over from other donors' samples. The chain carries TRBV7-9 and TRBJ1-4, with 8 bases aligning to TRBD1. CDR3 region: CASSRPTGVEKLFF. The DNA of the CDR3 is TGTGCCAGCAGCCGACCGACAGGGGTTGAAAAACTGTTTTTT.